This is a list of T cell receptor beta chains from one sample in a study of molecular identifiers for immune sequencing clone quantification. TCRdb processed the PCR reads anew with MiXCR; each CDR3 protein has one entry. The sample consists of approximately 500,000 distinct CDR3 sequences, 25% of them appearing once. Input material: naive CD8+ T cells from blood, with Jurkat cell RNA spiked in. The receptors shown here come from a human donor in good health. Some libraries in this study had Jurkat cell RNA spiked in. Both conserved end residues are part of each CDR3. D genes are given only for firm matches. The size of a clone is reported for some rows only, either as once, few or many, or as a class for expanded clones.

size | J | V | D | CDR3 | DNA
few | TRBJ2-2 | TRBV7-9 | NA | CASSLMSGVSGELFF | TGTGCCAGCAGCTTAATGTCAGGGGTCAGCGGGGAGCTGTTTTTT
many | TRBJ2-1 | TRBV28 | NA | CASSFRGLARNEQFF | TGTGCCAGCAGTTTTAGGGGGCTAGCGAGGAATGAGCAGTTCTTC
NA | TRBJ2-1 | TRBV20-1 | TRBD2 | CSAGLAAYNGQFF | TGCAGTGCGGGACTAGCGGCCTACAATGGGCAGTTCTTC
many | TRBJ1-1 | TRBV6-2/TRBV6-3 | NA | CATDRILRGPAEAFF | TGTGCCACCGACAGAATCTTGAGGGGACCTGCCGAAGCTTTCTTT
many | TRBJ2-1 | TRBV7-2 | NA | CASSLSFGASSYNEQFF | TGTGCCAGCAGCTTGTCCTTTGGGGCGAGCTCCTACAATGAGCAGTTCTTC
few | TRBJ2-5 | TRBV4-1 | NA | CASSQDGGETQYF | TGCGCCAGCAGCCAAGATGGAGGGGAGACCCAGTACTTC
many | TRBJ1-6 | TRBV10-2 | NA | CASRDRSPLHF | TGCGCCAGCAGGGACAGATCACCCCTCCACTTT
many | TRBJ2-1 | TRBV28 | TRBD1 | CASRQPGQGPYNEQFF | TGTGCCAGCAGGCAACCGGGACAGGGTCCCTACAATGAGCAGTTCTTC
many | TRBJ1-1 | TRBV6-2/TRBV6-3 | TRBD1 | CAIKGTGGEGTEAFF | TGTGCCATCAAGGGGACAGGGGGCGAAGGCACTGAAGCTTTCTTT
many | TRBJ2-3 | TRBV2 | TRBD2 | CAQTSSGESTDTQYF | TGTGCCCAGACCTCTAGCGGGGAGAGCACAGATACGCAGTATTTT